A selection of T cell receptor beta chains follows, all from one sample in a study of PD-L1 blockade in urothelial cancer. Clones were read by immunoSEQ multiplex PCR, and TCRdb kept only the in-frame ones, dropping some. The sample shows fewer than 85,000 clones, roughly 89% of them seen only once. The source material was PBMCs, sampled around atezolizumab (anti-PD-L1) treatment. The source of these receptors is a woman in her 70s with urothelial cancer. Each CDR3 is given with its conserved first and last residue. The D gene is left open where the match is weak. Where a row states a size, it is once, few, many or the class of an expanded clone; other rows omit it.

cdr3_aa	cdr3_nt	d_call	clone_size	v_call	j_call
CASSLPGLAGEITDTQYF	TGTGCCAGCAGCCTACCGGGACTAGCGGGGGAAATCACAGATACGCAGTATTTT	TRBD2	-	TRBV7-2	TRBJ2-3
CASSLAPRGGAGVVETQYF	TGTGCCAGCAGCTTAGCGCCCCGAGGTGGAGCGGGAGTAGTGGAGACCCAGTACTTC	TRBD2	few	TRBV7-8	TRBJ2-5
CASSPWGQGYGYTF	TGTGCCAGCTCACCTTGGGGGCAAGGCTATGGCTACACCTTC	-	-	TRBV18	TRBJ1-2
CASSRLATQETQYF	TGTGCCAGCAGTAGACTAGCGACACAAGAGACCCAGTACTTC	TRBD2	-	TRBV28	TRBJ2-5
CVLSPEGRSPLHF	TGTGTCCTATCCCCGGAGGGAAGATCACCCCTCCACTTT	-	-	TRBV11-3	TRBJ1-6
CASSLADKQGSYTF	TGTGCCAGCAGCCTAGCGGACAAACAGGGAAGCTACACCTTC	-	once	TRBV5-6	TRBJ1-2
CASSSGQGAYGYTF	TGTGCCAGCAGCTCGGGACAGGGGGCATATGGCTACACCTTC	TRBD1	few	TRBV5-4	TRBJ1-2
CSVRSVSGTGGPGANVLTF	TGCAGCGTTCGCTCTGTATCCGGGACAGGGGGACCTGGGGCCAACGTCCTGACTTTC	TRBD1	-	TRBV29-1	TRBJ2-6
CASSLDPGNYGYTF	TGTGCCAGCAGCTTGGATCCGGGAAACTATGGCTACACCTTC	-	-	TRBV5-6	TRBJ1-2
CASSLAIVGQETQYF	TGCGCCAGCAGCTTGGCCATAGTCGGCCAAGAGACCCAGTACTTC	-	-	TRBV5-1	TRBJ2-5
CASASTTTYGYTF	TGCGCCAGCGCGTCGACAACGACCTATGGCTACACCTTC	-	-	TRBV5-1	TRBJ1-2
CASSFIGGDYGYTF	TGTGCCAGCAGCTTTATTGGGGGCGACTATGGCTACACCTTC	-	-	TRBV5-5	TRBJ1-2
CASGSDRSTYGYTF	TGTGCCAGCGGGTCCGACAGGTCCACCTATGGCTACACCTTC	-	few	TRBV6-1	TRBJ1-2
CASSGAPPDRGGRNEQYF	TGTGCCAGCAGCGGGGCCCCTCCCGACAGGGGTGGCAGAAACGAGCAGTACTTC	TRBD1	-	TRBV27	TRBJ2-7
CASSPYGTGQNTEAFF	TGTGCCAGCTCACCTTACGGGACTGGGCAAAACACTGAAGCTTTCTTT	-	-	TRBV18	TRBJ1-1
CAWKSSGNYNEQFF	TGTGCCTGGAAGAGTAGCGGGAACTACAATGAGCAGTTCTTC	TRBD2	-	TRBV30	TRBJ2-1